The clone carrying this T cell receptor beta chain occurred a few times. The antigen is undetermined. This entry is derived from a study of T cells after yellow fever vaccination. Notes on the study in general: Some clonotypes, a small share, were shared between CD4 and CD8 compartments. Compared with primary, the secondary response was weaker and peaked at day 5, not 15.

Template-switching 5'RACE yielded the TCR cDNA; a universal primer site and UMIs were added in the process. TCRdb itself ran the 5' RACE reads through MiXCR, one entry per CDR3 protein. The sample has roughly 170,000 distinct CDR3 sequences; roughly 6.2% are singletons. V was pared by 0 bases and J by 5 bases, with 11 bases between. Germline V gene lookup returns CDR1 SGHDT and CDR2 YYEEEE. This CDR3 has 14 residues. The V gene is TRBV5-6, the J gene TRBJ1-1; the D gene is possibly TRBD1 (5 bases). This receptor was identified in a man younger than 30 who received the YFV17D yellow fever vaccine. Sample: CD4+ T cells sorted from PBMCs, taken on the day of the first yellow fever vaccination. The CDR3 sequence: CASSLGAGWTEAFF. DNA of the CDR3: TGTGCCAGCAGCTTGGGGGCAGGGTGGACTGAAGCTTTCTTT. Full variable domain (rest looked up from reference TRBV5-6 and TRBJ1-1): DAGVTQSPTHLIKTRGQQVTLRCSPKSGHDTVSWYQQALGQGPQFIFQYYEEEERQRGNFPDRFSGHQFPNYSSELNVNALLLGDSALYLCASSLGAGWTEAFFGQGTRLTVV.